Given below is one T cell receptor beta chain in context. Its antigen is currently unknown. Just one base apart from a much larger clone, this may be a read error. The sample belongs to a study of T cells in Graves' hyperthyroidism and ophthalmopathy. Broader study findings: Blood also carried most thyroid clonotypes expanded above 0.001. In the analysis, a 13 V-J model separated ophthalmopathy from stable hyperthyroidism.

The CDR3 sequence is 15 residues long. The V segment lost 8 bases and the J segment 5 bases; nucleotides outside the gene matches: 10. Criteria for exclusion of patients were uncontrolled infection, other autoimmune disease, pregnancy or lactation. Clinical symptoms, serum thyroxine, TRAb, thyroid ultrasound and orbital computed tomography informed diagnoses. RNA transcripts were the template for amplifying TCR beta CDR3 regions. HTBI primers drove first-round RT-PCR of the TCR CDR3. TCRdb re-derived calls from the multiplex PCR reads in MiXCR, one entry per CDR3 protein. Among approximately 690,000 distinct CDR3 sequences listed, about 14% were seen once.

This sequence originates from a woman between 50 and 59 years old with Graves' ophthalmopathy. Specimen: blood. This sequence joins TRBV12-3 or TRBV12-4 and TRBJ2-2; 8 positions match TRBD1. CDR3 sequence reads: CASGYQGARTGELFF. CDR3 DNA: TGTGCCAGCGGCTACCAGGGGGCAAGAACCGGGGAGCTGTTTTTT.